These T cell receptor beta chains were read from a single sample in a study of T cells expressing NK-cell markers. TCRdb re-called the 5' RACE reads, yielding one record per CDR3 amino acid sequence without DNA. Here the sample table reports some 110,000 distinct CDR3 sequences. The sequencing sample was made of blood T cells: a sorted CD56 or NKG2C T cell subset, CD4+ or CD8+ T cells, or bulk PBMC T cells (not recorded which). These receptors all come from a woman aged 18 to 75 in good health. CDR3s include the opening cysteine and the closing phenylalanine or tryptophan.

J gene: TRBJ2-3
V gene: TRBV7-6
CDR3 protein: CASSSPRGDTSTDTQYF

J gene: TRBJ2-1
V gene: TRBV6-4
CDR3 protein: CASIRRGPGEDEQFF

J gene: TRBJ2-1
V gene: TRBV11-2
CDR3 protein: CASRGLRNEQFF

J gene: TRBJ2-5
V gene: TRBV2
CDR3 protein: CATTRREETQYF

J gene: TRBJ1-1
V gene: TRBV6-1
CDR3 protein: CASSEASLLLEAFF

J gene: TRBJ2-3
V gene: TRBV23-1
CDR3 protein: CASSLRGGCGDTQYF

J gene: TRBJ1-4
V gene: TRBV12-3/TRBV12-4
CDR3 protein: CASTNVPPTNEKLFF

J gene: TRBJ2-1
V gene: TRBV6-4
CDR3 protein: CASSDLAGNNEQFF

J gene: TRBJ2-7
V gene: TRBV20-1
CDR3 protein: CSARGSSSSPYEQYF

J gene: TRBJ2-4
V gene: TRBV19
CDR3 protein: CASRDLWDNLNIQYF

J gene: TRBJ1-1
V gene: TRBV19
CDR3 protein: CASREQFFTEAFF

J gene: TRBJ1-1
V gene: TRBV4-3
CDR3 protein: CASSRTYREMEAFF

J gene: TRBJ2-1
V gene: TRBV14
CDR3 protein: CASSPGTSGTNEQFF

J gene: TRBJ2-7
V gene: TRBV12-3/TRBV12-4
CDR3 protein: CASSPSSSLYEQYF

J gene: TRBJ2-3
V gene: TRBV6-2/TRBV6-3
CDR3 protein: CASSPGTGGGGQYF

J gene: TRBJ2-1
V gene: TRBV5-4
CDR3 protein: CASSFDAGVGNEQFF

J gene: TRBJ2-7
V gene: TRBV4-2
CDR3 protein: CASSSLVSGSDEQYF